These 32 T cell receptor beta chains originate from one sample sequenced in a study of T cells in Graves' hyperthyroidism and ophthalmopathy. Authors of the study amplified TCR beta CDR3 regions from RNA transcripts. Primed by the HTBI set, a first-round RT-PCR was run on the TCR CDR3. TCRdb processed the multiplex PCR reads anew with MiXCR; each CDR3 protein has one entry. The sample has approximately 400,000 distinct CDR3 sequences, 25% seen once; the top ten hold around four fifths. The specimen sequenced was blood. The receptors derive from a man between 45 and 60 years old with Graves' hyperthyroidism.

V is TRBV30 and J is TRBJ2-1; 9 bases agree with TRBD1. Germline V gene data show CDR1 as GTSNPN and CDR2 as SVGIG (reference sequence). Unmatched junction bases numbered 7, after V lost 0 bases and J lost 7 bases. The CDR3 spans 15 residues. DNA of the CDR3: TGTGCCTGGAGTGTTGGGACAGGGTTCGGGAATGAGCAGTTCTTC. It translates to CAWSVGTGFGNEQFF.

This clonotype has more than one count but fewer than ten. This chain links TRBV6-6 with TRBJ2-5, with 10 bases fitting TRBD2. Germline V CDR1 and CDR2: MNHNY, SVGAGI (reference sequence). V lost 2 bases to trimming and J lost 4 bases; unmatched junction nucleotides: 4. CDR3 length: 15 amino acids. The CDR3 loop reads CASSYIAGGGETQYF. CDR3 DNA sequence: TGTGCCAGCAGTTACATAGCGGGAGGCGGAGAGACCCAGTACTTC.

This clonotype has only a few counts. The chain is built from TRBV5-4 and TRBJ2-7; D is unresolved. In germline, CDR1 is SGHNT, CDR2 YYREEE (reference sequence). The CDR3 extends over 14 amino acids. V was cut by 3 bases and J by 2 bases, with 12 bases left in between. For the CDR3, the DNA is TGTGCCAGCAGCTCCCCCCTCCGGGCCTACGAGCAGTACTTC. This gives the protein CASSSPLRAYEQYF.

This clonotype was detected many times. The chain employs TRBV11-3 and TRBJ2-1; 7 bases align to TRBD2. The CDR3 runs 14 residues. V was pared by 11 bases and J by 0 bases, with 7 bases of the junction left unmatched. Germline lookup yields CDR1 SGHNT and CDR2 YENEEA. This CDR3 reads CASKSGGSYNEQFF. The DNA for the CDR3 is TGTGCCTCAAAGTCGGGGGGCTCCTACAATGAGCAGTTCTTC.

The chain carries TRBV19 and TRBJ1-1; perhaps TRBD1 as D (6 bases). The CDR3 runs 14 residues. V lost 4 bases and J 2 bases, leaving 11 bases between the germline ends. Germline-derived CDR1 and CDR2 are LNHDA and SQIVND (reference sequence). The CDR3 protein is CASSTQGYNTEAFF. CDR3 sequence (DNA): TGTGCCAGTAGTACACAGGGATACAACACTGAAGCTTTCTTT.

This clonotype has just a few counts. This chain links TRBV27 with TRBJ1-2, with D tentatively TRBD1 (5 bases). Germline assignment: CDR1 MNHEY and CDR2 SMNVEV (reference sequence). Trimming took off 3 bases at V and 5 bases at J, with 16 bases between the two ends. This CDR3 comprises 15 residues. The CDR3 loop is CASSFASGRRYGYTF. CDR3 bases: TGTGCCAGCAGTTTTGCATCAGGGCGGAGGTATGGCTACACCTTC.

The table lists this clonotype with a few counts. The V call is TRBV19, the J call TRBJ1-4; D ambiguous. This CDR3 is built from 17 residues. Germline lookup yields CDR1 LNHDA and CDR2 SQIVND (reference sequence). The V end was cut by 5 bases, the J end by 4 bases, with 20 bases between. This CDR3 reads CASSGRRATSDNEKLFF. CDR3 nucleotide sequence: TGTGCCAGTAGTGGCAGGAGAGCAACCTCGGATAATGAAAAACTGTTTTTT.

The V gene is TRBV9, the J gene TRBJ1-6; no firm D call. Germline V lookup: CDR1 SGDLS, CDR2 YYNGEE. CDR3 size: 14 residues. Trimming cost V 0 bases and J 9 bases, with 10 bases left between them. CDR3 protein: CASSVAGRPSPLHF. CDR3 nucleotides: TGTGCCAGCAGCGTAGCTGGCAGGCCTTCACCCCTCCACTTT.

This clonotype appeared many times. The J gene is TRBJ2-1, the V gene TRBV12-3 or TRBV12-4; TRBD2 matches 10 bases. The CDR3 loop spans 18 amino acids. V lost 0 bases to trimming and J lost 0 bases; unmatched junction nucleotides: 5. The DNA for the CDR3 is TGTGCCAGCAGTTTAGCCCGAGGACTAGCGGTCTCCTACAATGAGCAGTTCTTC. Its protein product is CASSLARGLAVSYNEQFF.

V gene TRBV7-2 combines with J gene TRBJ1-3, with D hard to call. CDR1 is SGHTA and CDR2 is FQGNSA in the germline V gene. Trimming took 4 bases from V and 1 from J, leaving 8 bases between them. This CDR3 comprises 14 residues. This chain's CDR3 is CASSYLGSGNTIYF. Here the CDR3 DNA reads TGTGCCAGCAGCTACCTCGGGTCTGGAAACACCATATATTTT.

CDR3 nucleotides: TGTGCCAGTAGACGCGGGAGCGTGAACCCGGAAGAGACCCAGTACTTC. Translating gives CASRRGSVNPEETQYF. The V and J genes are TRBV19 and TRBJ2-5, with 7 bases matching TRBD2. The CDR3 is 16 amino acids. The J segment lost 3 bases and the V segment lost 6 bases, leaving 13 bases of the junction unmatched. The germline V gene encodes CDR1 LNHDA and CDR2 SQIVND (reference sequence).

This clonotype was seen ten or more times. The chain carries TRBV24-1 and TRBJ2-3; D might be TRBD2 (5 bases). The length of the CDR3 is 15 residues. The germline gives CDR1 KGHDR, CDR2 SFDVKD. V was clipped by 0 bases and J by 5 bases, with 11 bases between them. CDR3 nucleotides: TGTGCCACCAGTGATTTGACCGCCCGGGGAGATACGCAGTATTTT. Amino acids: CATSDLTARGDTQYF.

This clonotype was seen more than once but under ten times. This CDR3 reads CASSLTTGGNQPQHF. The CDR3, as DNA: TGCGCCAGCAGCTTGACCACAGGGGGAAATCAGCCCCAGCATTTT. This chain uses TRBV5-1 with TRBJ1-5; TRBD1 matches 8 bases. Looked up from germline, CDR1 is SGHRS and CDR2 is YFSETQ. The CDR3 consists of 15 residues. Unmatched junction bases numbered 4, after V lost 1 base and J lost 4 bases.

This clonotype has ten or more counts. A read error is possible here, since a much larger clone lies one base away. This sequence joins TRBV3-1 and TRBJ1-1; D is undetermined. The CDR3 has 13 amino acids. The germline V gene has CDR1 LGHDT and CDR2 YNNKEL (reference sequence). CDR3 region: CASNQDTIGEAFF. CDR3 nucleotide sequence: TGTGCCAGCAACCAAGATACCATCGGGGAAGCTTTCTTT.

The J gene is TRBJ1-1, the V gene TRBV12-3 or TRBV12-4; D uncertain. V dropped 0 bases and J dropped 7 bases, with 9 bases sitting between them. The CDR3 consists of 13 residues. The CDR3: CASSLAVRDEAFF. CDR3 DNA sequence: TGTGCCAGCAGTTTAGCAGTACGGGATGAAGCTTTCTTT.

The CDR3 sequence is CASNQPPGSVRNNEQFF. In DNA form, the CDR3 reads TGTGCCAGCAACCAACCCCCCGGTAGCGTAAGAAACAATGAGCAGTTCTTC. This rearrangement joins TRBV12-3 or TRBV12-4 to TRBJ2-1; a possible D gene is TRBD2 (5 bases). This CDR3 contains 17 residues. Trimming stripped 7 bases from V and 5 bases from J, with 24 bases between.

This clonotype turned up a few times. V and J are TRBV11-2 and TRBJ2-2, with D possibly being TRBD2 (5 bases). V lost 3 bases, J lost 2 bases, and 16 bases lay in between. Germline-derived CDR1 and CDR2 are SGHAT and FQNNGV. The CDR3 consists of 17 residues. The CDR3 is CASSFRAGGINTGELFF. CDR3 coding DNA: TGTGCCAGCAGCTTTAGGGCGGGCGGAATTAACACCGGGGAGCTGTTTTTT. The full variable domain, in which reference TRBV11-2 and TRBJ2-2 provide the parts outside the CDR3, is EAGVAQSPRYKIIEKRQSVAFWCNPISGHATLYWYQQILGQGPKLLIQFQNNGVVDDSQLPKDRFSAERLKGVDSTLKIQPAKLEDSAVYLCASSFRAGGINTGELFFGEGSRLTVL.

This chain links TRBV7-2 with TRBJ2-6; D gene unclear. The germline V and J ends were trimmed by 2 bases and 3 bases, with 8 bases remaining between them. The CDR3 consists of 15 residues. The germline V gene has CDR1 SGHTA and CDR2 FQGNSA. Here the CDR3 reads CASSLNGVGANVLTF. As DNA, the CDR3 is TGTGCCAGCAGCTTAAACGGAGTTGGGGCCAACGTCCTGACTTTC. Combining the CDR3 with reference TRBV7-2 and TRBJ2-6 gives the whole variable domain GAGVSQSPSNKVTEKGKDVELRCDPISGHTALYWYRQSLGQGLEFLIYFQGNSAPDKSGLPSDRFSAERTGGSVSTLTIQRTQQEDSAVYLCASSLNGVGANVLTFGAGSRLTVL.

This clonotype appeared many times. This chain uses TRBV7-3 with TRBJ1-2, with no clear D. Germline lookup yields CDR1 SGHTA and CDR2 FQGTGA. The CDR3 is 14 amino acids. Trimming pared 0 bases from V and 8 bases from J, leaving 13 bases between. The CDR3 region is CASSLTPGLRGYTF. The CDR3 DNA sequence: TGTGCCAGCAGCTTAACTCCAGGTCTTCGGGGCTACACCTTC. The full variable domain, with the rest looked up from reference TRBV7-3 and TRBJ1-2, is GAGVSQTPSNKVTEKGKYVELRCDPISGHTALYWYRQSLGQGPEFLIYFQGTGAADDSGLPNDRFFAVRPEGSVSTLKIQRTERGDSAVYLCASSLTPGLRGYTFGSGTRLTVV.

V usage is TRBV11-3 and J usage is TRBJ2-3; D might be TRBD1 or TRBD2, each matching 5 bases. Germline V gene data show CDR1 as SGHNT and CDR2 as YENEEA. Deletions cut 6 bases from V and 3 bases from J, with 19 bases between. This CDR3 has 16 amino acids. The CDR3, as DNA: TGTGCCAGCAGATCGCCGGCCGGTGGGGGAACAGATACGCAGTATTTT. This translates into CASRSPAGGGTDTQYF.

This chain joins TRBV7-2 and TRBJ2-5; D gene uncertain. This CDR3 has 15 amino acids. The V gene's germline CDR1 is SGHTA and CDR2 FQGNSA. V was trimmed by 1 base and J by 7 bases, leaving 16 bases between them. The CDR3 here is CASSLGLAWGWTQYF. In nucleotides, the CDR3 is TGTGCCAGCAGCTTAGGTCTGGCCTGGGGTTGGACCCAGTACTTC.

Only a few counts were recorded for this clonotype. The chain links TRBV3-1 to TRBJ2-7; possibly TRBD2 for D (6 bases). V was pared by 2 bases and J by 2 bases, with 13 bases between. Per germline, CDR1 LGHDT and CDR2 YNNKEL (reference sequence). The CDR3 totals 15 residues. CDR3 loop: CASSQITAGTYEQYF. The CDR3 DNA is TGTGCCAGCAGCCAAATCACAGCGGGTACCTACGAGCAGTACTTC.

The chain is built from TRBV29-1 and TRBJ1-1; D is uncertain. CDR3 length: 14 amino acids. In germline, CDR1 is SQVTM, CDR2 ANQGSEA. Trimming took 7 bases from V and 0 from J, leaving 15 bases between them. DNA of the CDR3: TGCAGCGGCCTCTACGGCGATTTGAACACTGAAGCTTTCTTT. Residues: CSGLYGDLNTEAFF.

This clonotype was seen at least ten times. The gene calls are TRBV28 and TRBJ2-7, with a tentative D call TRBD1 (5 bases). The germline V gene encodes CDR1 MDHEN and CDR2 SYDVKM. There are 14 residues in the CDR3. V lost 8 bases, J lost 1 base, and 15 bases lay in between. This CDR3 is CASWGSGVSYEQYF. Here the CDR3 DNA reads TGTGCCAGCTGGGGCTCAGGCGTTTCCTACGAGCAGTACTTC.

This clonotype has more than one count but fewer than ten. The gene calls are TRBV15 and TRBJ2-2; no clear D gene. Germline V CDR1 and CDR2: LNHNV, YYDKDF (reference sequence). Deletions cut 4 bases from V and 2 bases from J, with 2 bases between. The CDR3 loop spans 12 amino acids. The CDR3 sequence is CATSKNTGELFF. The CDR3 region has the DNA TGTGCCACCAGCAAAAACACCGGGGAGCTGTTTTTT.

The chain uses TRBV7-3 and TRBJ2-1; the match to TRBD2 covers 7 bases. This CDR3 has 16 residues. Trimming at V came to 2 bases and at J to 9 bases, leaving 13 bases not matched to a gene. CDR1 is SGHTA, CDR2 FQGTGA, per germline. The CDR3, as DNA: TGTGCCAGCAGCTTACCTGGGGGGGAGACACGGGGTGAGCAGTTCTTC. Translated, it gives CASSLPGGETRGEQFF.

The chain carries TRBV28 and TRBJ1-5; D gene uncertain. Germline CDR1 is MDHEN and CDR2 is SYDVKM. The CDR3 has 12 residues. V dropped 3 bases and J dropped 9 bases, with 9 bases sitting between them. CDR3 loop: CASSFSFMPQHF. As DNA, the CDR3 is TGTGCCAGCAGTTTTTCTTTCATGCCCCAGCATTTT.

This clonotype has a count of ten or more. V is TRBV12-3 or TRBV12-4 and J is TRBJ1-1; TRBD1 aligns across 7 bases. The CDR3 loop spans 14 amino acids. V lost 7 bases and J lost 7; bases outside the gene matches: 12. This CDR3 is CASTSTGRVFEAFF. CDR3 DNA: TGTGCCAGCACTTCGACAGGGCGAGTTTTTGAAGCTTTCTTT.

This clonotype was counted only a few times. The rearrangement uses TRBV2 and TRBJ2-1; D gene unclear. The CDR3 is made up of 14 amino acids. With 2 bases removed from V and 6 bases from J, the gap between germline ends came to 11 bases. Germline values: CDR1 SNHLY, CDR2 FYNNEI. The CDR3 sequence is CASSEFVLVNEQFF. The CDR3 nucleotides are TGTGCCAGCAGTGAATTTGTGTTAGTCAATGAGCAGTTCTTC.

At least ten counts were recorded for this clonotype. This chain joins TRBV11-2 and TRBJ2-7; perhaps TRBD2 as D (6 bases). CDR3 length: 16 amino acids. Germline assignment: CDR1 SGHAT and CDR2 FQNNGV. Trimming pared 1 base from V and 2 bases from J, leaving 15 bases between. The CDR3 DNA reads as TGTGCCAGCAGCTTAGCCGAGGGAGGAGCAACCTACGAGCAGTACTTC. Translating it yields CASSLAEGGATYEQYF.

Turning to this clonotype: A read error may explain this, as a much larger clone is one base away. The V call is TRBV20-1, the J call TRBJ2-7, with 11 bases lining up with TRBD1. Germline assignment: CDR1 DFQATT and CDR2 SNEGSKA (reference sequence). This CDR3 region has 13 residues. The CDR3: CGARDRGAYEQYF. The CDR3 nucleotides are TGCGGTGCCAGGGACAGGGGGGCCTACGAGCAGTACTTC.

V usage is TRBV25-1 and J usage is TRBJ1-2, with D hard to call. The V end lost 0 bases, the J end lost 9 bases, and 11 bases lay between the germline ends. The CDR3 totals 13 residues. CDR1 is MGHDK, CDR2 SYGVNS, per germline. DNA of the CDR3: TGTGCCAGCAGTGAATATATGGGGAGGAGCTACACCTTC. Its translation is CASSEYMGRSYTF.